The source of this TCR beta chain is a study of blood T cell dynamics during melanoma immunotherapy. The time point here: pre-treatment baseline. Prior systemic cancer therapy, immunosuppressant use and other active malignancies excluded patients. Every bulk PBMC sample received the same 350 ng of DNA. Method: immunoSEQ multiplex PCR; TCRdb's copy keeps in-frame clones and lacks some. Among several thousand clones listed, 81% were seen once. Germline V lookup: CDR1 SGDLS, CDR2 YYNGEE. The trim removed 2 bases at V and 0 bases at J, leaving 3 bases unmatched. CDR3 length: 15 residues. The sequence was collected from a human donor with melanoma. The starting material was blood, obtained from a patient treated with checkpoint blockade. V usage is TRBV9 and J usage is TRBJ2-7; TRBD1 matches 9 bases. The CDR3 region has the DNA TGTGCCAGCAGCGTTGGGACAGGGAGCTCCTACGAGCAGTACTTC. Translated: CASSVGTGSSYEQYF.